The clone carrying this T cell receptor (beta chain) was observed many times. This sample stems from a study of spatial heterogeneity in lung cancer. CDR1 is MNHNY, CDR2 SVGAGI, per germline (reference sequence). Trimming shortened V by 0 bases and J by 8 bases, and 17 bases separated the two germline ends. This CDR3 has 17 residues. Time point described: sample taken at primary tumor resection. Every TCR cDNA molecule bore a unique molecular identifier. Each CDR3 protein is one row after TCRdb ran MiXCR on the 5' RACE reads. The sample records tens of thousands of distinct CDR3 sequences, roughly 13% being singletons.

The gene calls are TRBV6-6 and TRBJ1-6, with D uncertain. This sequence originates from a male donor with early-stage non-small cell lung cancer. The source material was PBMCs, sampled at surgery. This CDR3 is CASSYSTWYRRDSPLHF. In nucleotides, the CDR3 is TGTGCCAGCAGTTACTCGACCTGGTACCGGCGGGATTCACCCCTCCACTTT.